Listed below are T cell receptor beta chains from one sample, sequenced in a study of blood T cell repertoires in COVID-19. The assay was immunoSEQ multiplex PCR, and TCRdb's table has in-frame clones only and misses some. The sample yields some 26,000 clones, roughly 80% seen once. Sequenced: peripheral blood. The receptors derive from a man aged 45 to 65 with active or convalescent COVID-19. Each CDR3 is given without its conserved first and last residue.

J | V | CDR3
TRBJ2-1 | TRBV5-5 | ATRPSLAEYNEQF
TRBJ1-1 | TRBV9 | ASSVQGGGTEAF
TRBJ2-1 | TRBV18 | ASSSTTRSAYNEQF
TRBJ1-1 | TRBV11-3 | ASRYNPGGRNTEAF
TRBJ2-7 | TRBV5-4 | ASSLILAGSSYEQY
TRBJ1-4 | TRBV7-2 | ASSPTSLPEKLF
TRBJ2-1 | TRBV6-2/TRBV6-3 | ASSYFTGGDEQF
TRBJ2-5 | TRBV5-1 | ASCDGTGLQETQY
TRBJ2-7 | TRBV4-1 | ASSQGQGDYEQY
TRBJ2-1 | TRBV5-1 | ASSLGLADEQF
TRBJ1-1 | TRBV27 | ATFGLRNTEAF
TRBJ2-1 | TRBV7-3 | ASSPLVSSYNEQF
TRBJ2-3 | TRBV10-1 | ASSEYSDTQY
TRBJ2-1 | TRBV29-1 | SVGVRDSYNEQF
TRBJ1-5 | TRBV27 | ASSLLGATGQPQH
TRBJ2-7 | TRBV11-3 | ASRNPVGTGIYEQY
TRBJ2-1 | TRBV24-1 | ATSDLGYGEQF
TRBJ2-7 | TRBV29-1 | SVEVVEALEQY
TRBJ2-3 | TRBV4-1 | ASSHKPGQGLGDTQY
TRBJ2-6 | TRBV19 | ASSTLRQGGANVLT
TRBJ1-1 | TRBV9 | ASSAQQGAVTEAF
TRBJ2-7 | TRBV6-5 | ASRGTGLSFEQY
TRBJ2-6 | TRBV2 | ASSGNRKTGAANVLT
TRBJ2-5 | TRBV5-4 | ASSQPTGSDQETQY
TRBJ2-1 | TRBV7-2 | ASSYSGGILNEQF
TRBJ2-1 | TRBV11-2 | ASSLEGLGLGSYNEQF
TRBJ1-6 | TRBV19 | ASQGDSPLH
TRBJ2-3 | TRBV7-3 | ASSGTGGRTDTQY
TRBJ1-4 | TRBV12-3/TRBV12-4 | ASSPGQLQKLF
TRBJ2-2 | TRBV5-1 | ASSLRADSYTGELF
TRBJ2-1 | TRBV7-9 | ASSSPQGGNEQF
TRBJ2-3 | TRBV7-9 | ASAGEGTDTQY
TRBJ1-1 | TRBV20-1 | SAELLRAF
TRBJ2-2 | TRBV28 | ASSLFGATGELF
TRBJ2-2 | TRBV10-3 | AISESKSPTGELF
TRBJ2-1 | TRBV11-2 | ASSLDEGRARVWANEQF
TRBJ1-2 | TRBV30 | AWSADRGGYT
TRBJ1-5 | TRBV23-1 | ASRTYGGSGFYSNQPQH
TRBJ2-7 | TRBV2 | ASSDDTSGRDYEQY
TRBJ1-1 | TRBV9 | ASSVRGQSTEAF